This record concerns one T cell receptor beta chain sequence. Base qualities were left out, and no much larger clone turns up one base away. Libraries were built with the immunoSEQ multiplex PCR assay. In most patients, genomic DNA was isolated using the Qiagen DNeasy Blood and Tissue Kit and sent frozen to Adaptive Biotechnologies for TCR sequencing. High-throughput TCR-beta CDR3 sequencing of genomic DNA from most patients was performed by Adaptive Biotechnologies. In the source study's methods: TCR sequencing data were retrieved from Adaptive's ImmunoSEQ software for some 19 patients, whereas a few other patients were processed with MiXCR and VDJtools. CD4 versus CD8 sorting errors were corrected by removing sequences found in both subsets at a frequency ratio below 5:1. CDR3 nucleotide sequences shared by donor and recipient were removed because the origin of these sequences could not be assigned. At least 2-fold expansion over unstimulated cells and a minimum CFSE-low frequency of 0.002% (template counts) or 0.001% (read counts) were required for clones to be classified as alloreactive. Clones were considered mappable if detected in sequenced pre-transplant spleen, lymph node, or MLR CFSE-low populations of the donor or recipient. The cumulative frequency of alloreactive clones was calculated as a percentage of all sequences, weighted by copy number. The table was pulled from immuneACCESS by TCRdb, which kept in-frame rearrangements only. Such tables lose some clones; where checked, under half of the loss comes from unresolved V genes, and the rest has no known cause. V and J calls and clone size are as listed in that table; D and trimming were resolved from the DNA. This sample has over 15,000 clones in its table, and approximately 37% of those were observed once. Clones ranked in the top ten supply less than 4.5% of the sample.

The time point label, read with the paper, signifies: cells obtained before transplantation from donor or recipient. In mixed lymphocyte reactions, about 200,000 CFSE-labeled pre-transplant responders were plated with about 200,000 irradiated violet-dye-labeled stimulators and cultured for 5 to 6 days. Proliferating CD3+CD4+CFSE-low and CD3+CD8+CFSE-low responder cells were FACS-sorted on a BD Influx sorter after the mixed lymphocyte reaction. The sample is drawn from a study of graft-versus-host responses after intestinal transplantation (dated by TCRdb to the early 2020s). Turning to the overall study: The transplants that recipients got were multivisceral, liver-intestinal, or isolated intestinal. Every recipient was given anti-thymocyte globulin induction, followed by 2 to 4 years of maintenance tacrolimus and steroids. After intestinal transplantation, graft-versus-host and host-versus-graft alloreactive T cell clones in the graft, circulation and bone marrow were tracked using bulk TCR-beta CDR3 sequencing. To identify alloreactive clones, pre-transplant mixed lymphocyte reaction products were sequenced and compared with unstimulated pre-transplant donor and recipient T cells. A cohort of roughly 25 intestinal transplant recipients, including one retransplant, was enrolled, and 3 patients lacking pretransplant specimens were excluded. A peak of at least 4% donor T cells among recipient peripheral blood mononuclear cells was the definition used for donor T cell macrochimerism. Rather than being sequenced by the commercial service, samples from three later patients were sequenced in-house on an Illumina MiSeq and processed with MiXCR.

Study-wide findings and limitations: GvH clones were detected in recipient bone marrow, and some of these GvH clones were observed earlier in ileal mucosa or blood, consistent with an intestinal mucosal origin. In patients with donor T cell macrochimerism, the allografts had high GvH to HvG T cell clonal ratios. The conclusions were limited by the relatively low number and heterogeneity of the intestinal transplant patients. Early after transplant, declines in HvG clones were associated with peak levels of circulating GvH clones.

V lost 5 bases and J lost 2 bases; the stretch between them is 8 bases long. The CDR3 runs 13 residues from the cysteine to the phenylalanine. Only the CDR3 part of the read is kept: 39 bases, read in frame from the first base. The receptor was derived from a human patient who received an intestinal transplant. The rearranged segments are TRBV5-7 and TRBJ2-1; 6 matching bases give a weak D call of TRBD2. TRBV5-7 is reported as an ORF; its role is uncertain. The material was alloreactive CD8+ T cells from a mixed lymphocyte reaction culture, obtained before intestinal transplant. The cell subset or site label here, explained by the study, means: CFSE-low proliferating T cells sorted from roughly 6-day pre-transplant mixed lymphocyte reaction (GvH or HvG direction). Here is the DNA: TGTGCCAGCAGGGACTACACCTACAATGAGCAGTTCTTC. It encodes CASRDYTYNEQFF.